What follows is one T cell receptor beta chain and its context. This entry belongs to a study of CD8 T cells in Susac syndrome. Random hexamers served to reverse transcribe about 0.5 to 1 ug RNA. One entry per CDR3 protein results from TCRdb running MiXCR on the immunoSEQ multiplex PCR reads. The table shows around 81,000 distinct CDR3 sequences, with over 85% occurring only once. The length of the CDR3 is 16 residues. V trimming: 6 bases; J trimming: 7 bases; junction bases outside the gene matches: 10. Sequenced: CD8+ T cells from PBMCs. This chain connects TRBV12-3 or TRBV12-4 to TRBJ1-6, with 9 bases matching TRBD1. The receptor's source is a human donor with Susac syndrome. The CDR3: CASRGGQGVSNSPLHF. CDR3 DNA: TGTGCCAGCAGAGGGGGACAGGGAGTTTCAAATTCACCCCTCCACTTT.